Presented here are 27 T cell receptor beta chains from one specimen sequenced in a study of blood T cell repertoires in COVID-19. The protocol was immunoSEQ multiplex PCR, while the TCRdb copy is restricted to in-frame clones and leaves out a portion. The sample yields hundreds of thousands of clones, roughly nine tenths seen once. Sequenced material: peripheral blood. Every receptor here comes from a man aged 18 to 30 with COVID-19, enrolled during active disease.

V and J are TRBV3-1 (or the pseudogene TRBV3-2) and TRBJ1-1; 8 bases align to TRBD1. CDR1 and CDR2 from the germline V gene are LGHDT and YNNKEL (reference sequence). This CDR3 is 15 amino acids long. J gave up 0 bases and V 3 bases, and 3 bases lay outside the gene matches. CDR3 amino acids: CASSQEDRVNTEAFF. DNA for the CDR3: TGTGCCAGCAGCCAGGAGGACAGGGTGAACACTGAAGCTTTCTTT.

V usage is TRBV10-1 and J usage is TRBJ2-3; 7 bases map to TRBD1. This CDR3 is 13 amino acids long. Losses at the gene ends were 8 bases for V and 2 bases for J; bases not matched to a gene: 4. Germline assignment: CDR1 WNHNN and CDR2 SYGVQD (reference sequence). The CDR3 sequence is CASAGGYTDTQYF. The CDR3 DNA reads TGCGCCAGCGCAGGGGGTTACACAGATACGCAGTATTTT.

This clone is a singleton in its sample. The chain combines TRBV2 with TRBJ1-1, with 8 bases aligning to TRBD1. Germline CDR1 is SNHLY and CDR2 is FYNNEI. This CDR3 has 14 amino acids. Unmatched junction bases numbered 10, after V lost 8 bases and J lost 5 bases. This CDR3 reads CASLDDRGGTEAFF. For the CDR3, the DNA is TGTGCCAGCCTTGACGACAGGGGCGGGACTGAAGCTTTCTTT.

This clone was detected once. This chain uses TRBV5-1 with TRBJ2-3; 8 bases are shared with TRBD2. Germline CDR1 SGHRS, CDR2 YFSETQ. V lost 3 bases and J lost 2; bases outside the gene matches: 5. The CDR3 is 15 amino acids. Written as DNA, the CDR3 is TGCGCCAGCAGCTGGCCTAGCGGGTCCACAGATACGCAGTATTTT. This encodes CASSWPSGSTDTQYF.

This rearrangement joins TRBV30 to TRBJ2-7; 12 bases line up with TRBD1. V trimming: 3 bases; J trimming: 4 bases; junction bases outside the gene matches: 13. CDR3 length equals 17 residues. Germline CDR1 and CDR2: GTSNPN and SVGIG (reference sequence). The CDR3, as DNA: TGTGCCTGGAGGGGACAGGGGGCCCTAGCGGGAGTTTACGAGCAGTACTTC. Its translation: CAWRGQGALAGVYEQYF. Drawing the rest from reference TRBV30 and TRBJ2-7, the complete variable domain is SQTIHQWPATLVQPVGSPLSLECTVEGTSNPNLYWYRQAAGRGLQLLFYSVGIGQISSEVPQNLSASRPQDRQFILSSKKLLLSDSGFYLCAWRGQGALAGVYEQYFGPGTRLTVT.

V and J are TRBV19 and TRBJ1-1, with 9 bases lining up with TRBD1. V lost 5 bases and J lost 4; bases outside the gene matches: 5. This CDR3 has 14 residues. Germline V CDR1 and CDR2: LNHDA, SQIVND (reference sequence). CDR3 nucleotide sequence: TGTGCCAGTAGTCACAGGGGGCAGATCACTGAAGCTTTCTTT. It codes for CASSHRGQITEAFF.

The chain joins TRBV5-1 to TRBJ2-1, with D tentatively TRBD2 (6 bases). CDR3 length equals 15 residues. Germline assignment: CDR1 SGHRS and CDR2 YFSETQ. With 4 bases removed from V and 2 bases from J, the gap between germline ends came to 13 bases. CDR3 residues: CASSVYSGTYNEQFF. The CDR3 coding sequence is TGCGCCAGCAGCGTTTATAGCGGAACCTACAATGAGCAGTTCTTC.

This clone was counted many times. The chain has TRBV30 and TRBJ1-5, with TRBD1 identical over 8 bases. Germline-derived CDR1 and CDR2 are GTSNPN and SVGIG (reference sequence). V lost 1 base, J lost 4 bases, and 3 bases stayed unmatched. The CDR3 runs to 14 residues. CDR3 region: CAWSGGQANQPQHF. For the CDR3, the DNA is TGTGCCTGGAGTGGGGGACAGGCGAATCAGCCCCAGCATTTT.

The CDR3 protein is CASSLVDTKETQYF. In DNA form, the CDR3 reads TGTGCCAGCAGCTTAGTGGACACAAAAGAGACCCAGTACTTC. The V and J genes are TRBV7-7 and TRBJ2-5; TRBD1 might be the D (5 bases). The CDR3 consists of 14 residues. Germline V gene sequence: CDR1 SSHAT, CDR2 FNYEAQ (reference sequence). The V gene lost 1 base and the J gene lost 3 bases, with 9 bases spanning the gap. The whole variable domain, remainder taken from reference TRBV7-7 and TRBJ2-5, is GAGVSQSPRYKVTKRGQDVTLRCDPISSHATLYWYQQALGQGPEFLTYFNYEAQPDKSGLPSDRFSAERPEGSISTLTIQRTEQRDSAMYRCASSLVDTKETQYFGPGTRLLVL.

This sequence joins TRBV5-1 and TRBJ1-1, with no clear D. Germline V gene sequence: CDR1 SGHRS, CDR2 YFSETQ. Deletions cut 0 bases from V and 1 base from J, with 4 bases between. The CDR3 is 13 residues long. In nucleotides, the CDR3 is TGCGCCAGCAGCTTGGGGGCGAACACTGAAGCTTTCTTT. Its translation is CASSLGANTEAFF.

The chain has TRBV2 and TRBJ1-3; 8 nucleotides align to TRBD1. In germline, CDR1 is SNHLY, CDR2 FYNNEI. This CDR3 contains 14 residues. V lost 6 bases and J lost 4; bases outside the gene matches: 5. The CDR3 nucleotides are TGTGCCAGCAGACGGACAGGGCTAGGAAACACCATATATTTT. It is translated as CASRRTGLGNTIYF.

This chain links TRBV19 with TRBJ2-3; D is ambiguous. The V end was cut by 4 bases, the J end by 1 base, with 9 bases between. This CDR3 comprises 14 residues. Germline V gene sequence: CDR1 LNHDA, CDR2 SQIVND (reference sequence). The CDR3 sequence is CASSTQLGTDTQYF. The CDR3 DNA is TGTGCCAGTAGTACCCAGTTGGGCACAGATACGCAGTATTTT.

The CDR3, as DNA: TGTGCCAGCAGCTTAGATTCTAGGACTGAAGCTTTCTTT. Translating it yields CASSLDSRTEAFF. The rearrangement joins TRBV11-3 to TRBJ1-1, with D unclear. CDR1 is SGHNT, CDR2 YENEEA, per germline. Trimming removed 0 bases at V and 5 bases at J, with 7 bases between. This CDR3 region has 13 residues.

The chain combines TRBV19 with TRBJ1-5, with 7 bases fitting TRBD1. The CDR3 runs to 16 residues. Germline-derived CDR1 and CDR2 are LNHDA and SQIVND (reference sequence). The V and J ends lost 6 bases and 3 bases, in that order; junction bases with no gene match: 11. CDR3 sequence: CASSAGSTGDNQPQHF. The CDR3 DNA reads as TGTGCCAGTAGCGCGGGGTCCACAGGGGACAATCAGCCCCAGCATTTT. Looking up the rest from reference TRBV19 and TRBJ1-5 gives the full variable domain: DGGITQSPKYLFRKEGQNVTLSCEQNLNHDAMYWYRQDPGQGLRLIYYSQIVNDFQKGDIAEGYSVSREKKESFPLTVTSAQKNPTAFYLCASSAGSTGDNQPQHFGDGTRLSIL.

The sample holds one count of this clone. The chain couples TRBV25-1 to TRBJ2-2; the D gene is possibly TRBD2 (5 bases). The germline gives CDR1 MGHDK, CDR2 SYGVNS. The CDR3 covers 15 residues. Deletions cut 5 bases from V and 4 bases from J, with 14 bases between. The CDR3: CASSPRGSGTGELFF. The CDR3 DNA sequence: TGTGCCAGCAGTCCCCGAGGGTCGGGCACCGGGGAGCTGTTTTTT.

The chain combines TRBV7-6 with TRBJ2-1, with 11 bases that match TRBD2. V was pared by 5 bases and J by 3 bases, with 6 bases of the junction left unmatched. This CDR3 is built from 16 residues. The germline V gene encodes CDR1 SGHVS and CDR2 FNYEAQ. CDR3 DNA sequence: TGTGCCAGCAGCCACCAGACTAGCGGGGTCTACAATGAGCAGTTCTTC. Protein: CASSHQTSGVYNEQFF.

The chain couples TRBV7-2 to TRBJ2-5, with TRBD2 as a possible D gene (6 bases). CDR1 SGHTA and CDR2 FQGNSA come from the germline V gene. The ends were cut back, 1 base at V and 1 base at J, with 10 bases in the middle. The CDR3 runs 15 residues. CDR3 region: CASSLGRTIQETQYF. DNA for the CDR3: TGTGCCAGCAGCTTAGGGAGGACTATCCAAGAGACCCAGTACTTC. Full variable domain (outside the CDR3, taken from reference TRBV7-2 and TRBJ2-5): GAGVSQSPSNKVTEKGKDVELRCDPISGHTALYWYRQSLGQGLEFLIYFQGNSAPDKSGLPSDRFSAERTGGSVSTLTIQRTQQEDSAVYLCASSLGRTIQETQYFGPGTRLLVL.

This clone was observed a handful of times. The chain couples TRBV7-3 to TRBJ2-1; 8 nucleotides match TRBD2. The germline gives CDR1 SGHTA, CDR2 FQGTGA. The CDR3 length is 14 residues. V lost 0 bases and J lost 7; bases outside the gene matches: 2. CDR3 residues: CASSLTAGVNEQFF. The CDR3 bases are TGTGCCAGCAGCTTAACAGCGGGAGTAAATGAGCAGTTCTTC.

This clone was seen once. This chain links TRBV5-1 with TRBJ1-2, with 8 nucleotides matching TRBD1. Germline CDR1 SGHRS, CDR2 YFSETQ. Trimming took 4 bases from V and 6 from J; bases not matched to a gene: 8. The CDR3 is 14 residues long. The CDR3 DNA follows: TGCGCCAGCAGCCCCCGGACAGGGATAAATGGCTACACCTTC. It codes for CASSPRTGINGYTF.

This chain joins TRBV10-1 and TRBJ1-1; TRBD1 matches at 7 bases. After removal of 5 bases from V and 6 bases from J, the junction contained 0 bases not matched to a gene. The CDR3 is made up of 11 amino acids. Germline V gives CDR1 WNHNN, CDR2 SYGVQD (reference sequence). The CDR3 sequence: CASSQGAEAFF. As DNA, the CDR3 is TGCGCCAGCAGTCAGGGGGCTGAAGCTTTCTTT.

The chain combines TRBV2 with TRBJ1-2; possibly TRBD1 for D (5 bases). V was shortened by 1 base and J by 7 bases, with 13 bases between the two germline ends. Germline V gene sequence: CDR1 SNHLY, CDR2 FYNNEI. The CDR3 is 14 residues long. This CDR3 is CASSEVSQGLGYTF. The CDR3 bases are TGTGCCAGCAGTGAAGTTTCCCAGGGTCTTGGCTACACCTTC.

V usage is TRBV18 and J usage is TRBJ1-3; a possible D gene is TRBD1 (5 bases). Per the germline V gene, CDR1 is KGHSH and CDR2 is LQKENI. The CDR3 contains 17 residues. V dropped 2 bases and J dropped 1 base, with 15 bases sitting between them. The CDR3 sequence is CASSPNQGGQSGNTIYF. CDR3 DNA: TGTGCCAGCTCACCAAATCAGGGTGGGCAGTCTGGAAACACCATATATTTT.

This CDR3 reads CAGSRVFTDTQYF. In nucleotides, the CDR3 is TGTGCCGGATCGCGGGTATTTACAGATACGCAGTATTTT. The chain recombines TRBV2 with TRBJ2-3; perhaps TRBD2 as D (5 bases). The CDR3 has 13 amino acids. Looked up from germline, CDR1 is SNHLY and CDR2 is FYNNEI. Between the trimmed V and J ends, which lost 11 bases and 3 bases, there was a span of 15 bases.

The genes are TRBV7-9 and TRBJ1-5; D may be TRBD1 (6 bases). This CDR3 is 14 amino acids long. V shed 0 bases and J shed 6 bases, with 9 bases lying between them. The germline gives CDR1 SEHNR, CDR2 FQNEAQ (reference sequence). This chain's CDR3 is CASSLAGGSQPQHF. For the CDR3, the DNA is TGTGCCAGCAGCTTAGCAGGGGGAAGTCAGCCCCAGCATTTT.

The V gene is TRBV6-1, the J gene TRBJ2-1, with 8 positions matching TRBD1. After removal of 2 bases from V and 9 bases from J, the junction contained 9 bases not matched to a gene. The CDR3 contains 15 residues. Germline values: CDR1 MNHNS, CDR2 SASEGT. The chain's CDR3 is CASSEMETGVFEQFF. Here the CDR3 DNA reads TGTGCCAGCAGTGAAATGGAGACAGGGGTTTTTGAGCAGTTCTTC.

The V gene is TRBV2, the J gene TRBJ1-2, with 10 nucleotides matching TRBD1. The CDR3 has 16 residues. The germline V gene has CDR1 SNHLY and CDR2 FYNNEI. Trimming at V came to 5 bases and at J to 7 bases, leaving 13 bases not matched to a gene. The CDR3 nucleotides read TGTGCCAGCAGTACGAGGGACAGGGGATTCGGTAGTGGCTACACCTTC. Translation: CASSTRDRGFGSGYTF.

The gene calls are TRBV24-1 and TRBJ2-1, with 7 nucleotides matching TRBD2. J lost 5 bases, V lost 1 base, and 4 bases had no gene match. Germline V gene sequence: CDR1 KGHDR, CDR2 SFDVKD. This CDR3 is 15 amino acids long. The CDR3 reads CATSDFSGGNNEQFF. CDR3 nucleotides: TGTGCCACCAGTGATTTTTCCGGGGGGAACAATGAGCAGTTCTTC.